Reported below is one T cell receptor (beta chain). The antigen is not known. Germline CDR1 reads SGHNT; CDR2 reads YYREEE (reference sequence). This CDR3 is built from 14 residues. Losses at the gene ends were 4 bases for V and 2 bases for J; bases not matched to a gene: 4. These data come from a study of cytomegalovirus exposure and HLA in healthy donors. Study observations and caveats: Reports state that TCR beta sequences accurately predicted most subjects' HLA-A and HLA-B alleles. Later analysis reportedly placed an Asian-associated ancestry cluster below the roughly 640-donor mean in N-insertions. The study carried out a later analysis of TCR beta sequences. It associated some 18,000 of them with specific HLA alleles at a false discovery rate of 0.05. Certain indistinguishable V segments, among them TRBV6-2 and TRBV6-3, were excluded.

The PCR had 60 Vbeta and 13 Jbeta primers. The table came from immunoSEQ multiplex PCR; TCRdb's copy has only in-frame clones and leaves some out. The sample lists 150,000 or so clones, around 79% seen once, with around 3.1% in the top ten. This TCR was sampled from a woman aged 40-49 years in good health and CMV-seronegative. Specimen: PBMCs. The chain combines TRBV5-4 with TRBJ2-5; TRBD2 matches 8 bases. The CDR3 bases are TGTGCCAGCAGCCCTGGACTAGCTCAAGAGACCCAGTACTTC. Amino acid sequence: CASSPGLAQETQYF. Full variable domain (missing parts from reference TRBV5-4 and TRBJ2-5): ETGVTQSPTHLIKTRGQQVTLRCSSQSGHNTVSWYQQALGQGPQFIFQYYREEENGRGNFPPRFSGLQFPNYSSELNVNALELDDSALYLCASSPGLAQETQYFGPGTRLLVL.